Listed below are T cell receptor beta chains from one sample, sequenced in a study of cytomegalovirus exposure and HLA in healthy donors. Using immunoSEQ multiplex PCR, the repertoire was profiled, and TCRdb retains in-frame clones only, with some absent. The profile shows roughly 200,000 clones, about 80% of them singletons. Sequenced sample: PBMCs. The receptors were gathered from a woman under 40 in good health and CMV-seropositive. Each CDR3 is given with its conserved first and last residue. D genes are given only for firm matches. Some rows mark clone size as missing; the rest say once, few, many or name a class of expanded clone.

V gene,D gene,J gene,clone size,CDR3 DNA,CDR3 protein
TRBV4-1,TRBD1,TRBJ2-7,once,TGCGCCAGCAGCCAACAGACAGGGAGCTCCTACGAGCAGTACTTC,CASSQQTGSSYEQYF
TRBV18,TRBD1,TRBJ2-7,few,TGTGCCAGCTCACCCCAACAGGGGGCGTTACAGTACTTC,CASSPQQGALQYF
TRBV28,TRBD1,TRBJ2-7,NA,TGTGCCAGCAGTTTCGGGACAGGGACCTACGAGCAGTACTTC,CASSFGTGTYEQYF
TRBV10-3,NA,TRBJ2-3,NA,TGTGCCATTTCTACAGGGCATCACACAGATACGCAGTATTTT,CAISTGHHTDTQYF
TRBV28,NA,TRBJ1-5,NA,TGTGCCAGCAGCCTAGGAGGGTCCGAGGGCAATCAGCCCCAGCATTTT,CASSLGGSEGNQPQHF
TRBV9,NA,TRBJ1-4,NA,TGTGCCAGCGCTCCGGGGGGGGCGCGGGAAAAACTGTTTTTT,CASAPGGAREKLFF
TRBV29-1,NA,TRBJ2-2,NA,TGCAGCGTTTCCAGGGGAGCCGGGGAGCTGTTTTTT,CSVSRGAGELFF
TRBV11-3,NA,TRBJ2-1,NA,TGTGCCAGCAGGCAGTTTCTGGCGGACAATGAGCAGTTCTTC,CASRQFLADNEQFF
TRBV11-3,TRBD2,TRBJ2-1,NA,TGTGCCAGCAGCCTTTTTAAGGGAGGGCCCGGGGATGAGCAGTTCTTC,CASSLFKGGPGDEQFF
TRBV5-1,NA,TRBJ2-1,NA,TGCGCCAGCAGCACCTTAGAATACTCCTACAATGAGCAGTTCTTC,CASSTLEYSYNEQFF
TRBV19,NA,TRBJ2-7,NA,TGTGCCAGTAGTTGGTCCACGCGGGTCTACGAGCAGTACTTC,CASSWSTRVYEQYF
TRBV7-8,NA,TRBJ2-1,NA,TGTGCCAGCAGCCCCGGGGTAGCGGTAAGCTCCTACAATGAGCAGTTCTTC,CASSPGVAVSSYNEQFF
TRBV5-1,NA,TRBJ2-6,NA,TGCGCCAGCAGCTTGTCTCGTGGGGCCAACGTCCTGACTTTC,CASSLSRGANVLTF
TRBV4-3,TRBD1,TRBJ2-6,NA,TGCGCCAGCAGCCAAGGAGGGGGCTGGATCTCTGGGGCCAACGTCCTGACTTTC,CASSQGGGWISGANVLTF
TRBV7-3,TRBD1,TRBJ2-5,NA,TGTGCCAGCAGCAGGGGACAGGGGGAGACCCAGTACTTC,CASSRGQGETQYF
TRBV6-5,TRBD1,TRBJ1-5,NA,TGTGCCAGCAGGGTGACAGGGAATAGCAATCAGCCCCAGCATTTT,CASRVTGNSNQPQHF
TRBV6-1,NA,TRBJ1-1,NA,TGTGCCAGCAGTGGTTGGCCCCAGGGAAGAACTGAAGCTTTCTTT,CASSGWPQGRTEAFF
TRBV7-6,TRBD1,TRBJ2-5,once,TGTGCCAGCAGCTTAATTGGGGACAGGAGCCAAGAGACCCAGTACTTC,CASSLIGDRSQETQYF
TRBV30,TRBD2,TRBJ2-7,NA,TGTGCCTGGAACCAACCCACTAGCGGGAGTGTAAACGAGCAGTACTTC,CAWNQPTSGSVNEQYF
TRBV6-5,TRBD2,TRBJ2-1,NA,TGTGCCAGCAGCAGCGGGAACTACAATGAGCAGTTCTTC,CASSSGNYNEQFF
TRBV4-2,TRBD1,TRBJ1-1,NA,TGTGCCAGCAGCCAAGCTTTGACAGGGGACACTGAAGCTTTCTTT,CASSQALTGDTEAFF
TRBV28,TRBD1,TRBJ1-5,NA,TGTGCCAGCAACGCAGGGGGCCTTTATCAGCCCCAGCATTTT,CASNAGGLYQPQHF
TRBV11-3,TRBD1,TRBJ2-7,NA,TGTGCCAGCACCCGAGGGGCGGGACAGGGCTACGAGCAGTACTTC,CASTRGAGQGYEQYF
TRBV10-3,NA,TRBJ2-7,NA,TGTGCCATCAGTGAGTCGCAGGACAAATACGAGCAGTACTTC,CAISESQDKYEQYF
TRBV7-6,TRBD2,TRBJ2-7,NA,TGTGCCAGCAGCTCCTTAGCGGGAGGAGAGCAGTACTTC,CASSSLAGGEQYF
TRBV9,NA,TRBJ2-3,NA,TGTGCCAGCAGCGTAGAGGGGTGGCCTAGCACAGATACGCAGTATTTT,CASSVEGWPSTDTQYF
TRBV19,NA,TRBJ1-5,NA,TGTGCCAGTAGTATAGACACTCCTAATTTGGATCAGCCCCAGCATTTT,CASSIDTPNLDQPQHF
TRBV6-4,TRBD1,TRBJ2-1,NA,TGTGCCAGCAGTCACCGGGACAGCCCCTACAATGAGCAGTTCTTC,CASSHRDSPYNEQFF
TRBV7-2,NA,TRBJ2-1,NA,TGTGCCAGCAGCCCCTCTTATGGCTTATATGAGCAGTTCTTC,CASSPSYGLYEQFF
TRBV4-2,NA,TRBJ2-3,NA,TGTGCCAGCAGCCAAGATCTGAGGATCACAGATACGCAGTATTTT,CASSQDLRITDTQYF
TRBV7-2,TRBD1,TRBJ1-4,NA,TGTGCCAGCAGCAGATCGACAGGGCCTAATGAAAAACTGTTTTTT,CASSRSTGPNEKLFF
TRBV7-9,TRBD1,TRBJ1-1,NA,TGTGCCAGCAGCCCTGGGACAGGGAAAGGGTACACTGAAGCTTTCTTT,CASSPGTGKGYTEAFF
TRBV4-1,NA,TRBJ1-1,NA,TGCGCCAGCAGCCAAGAGGTCTCGGGTACTGAAGCTTTCTTT,CASSQEVSGTEAFF
TRBV5-4,NA,TRBJ2-2,NA,TGTGCCAGCAGCCCCGACAGAAGAACCGGGGAGCTGTTTTTT,CASSPDRRTGELFF
TRBV5-1,TRBD2,TRBJ2-1,NA,TGCGCCAGCAGCCTGCGACTAGCGGGGAACCTGCACAATGAGCAGTTCTTC,CASSLRLAGNLHNEQFF
TRBV30,TRBD1,TRBJ2-1,NA,TGTGCCTGGAGTGCCCTTCGGACAGGGGCCTACAATGAGCAGTTCTTC,CAWSALRTGAYNEQFF
TRBV5-4,NA,TRBJ1-1,NA,TGTGCCAGCAGCCCTTCTCGGGGGGAGAACACTGAAGCTTTCTTT,CASSPSRGENTEAFF
TRBV5-6,NA,TRBJ1-5,NA,TGTGCCAGCAGCTTGGGAGGGGCAGGGGGCAATCAGCCCCAGCATTTT,CASSLGGAGGNQPQHF
TRBV6-5,NA,TRBJ2-7,NA,TGTGCCAGCAGTTACTCGGGAGCAAACACCTACGAGCAGTACTTC,CASSYSGANTYEQYF
TRBV5-1,NA,TRBJ1-6,NA,TGCGCCAGCAGCTTGGTTCGGGATTCACCCCTCCACTTT,CASSLVRDSPLHF
TRBV5-6,NA,TRBJ2-2,NA,TGTGCCAGCAGCTTGGGCAGGAACACCGGGGAGCTGTTTTTT,CASSLGRNTGELFF
TRBV12-5,TRBD2,TRBJ2-2,NA,TGTGCTACCGGGACTAGCAGATTCAACGGGGAGCTGTTTTTT,CATGTSRFNGELFF
TRBV11-2,NA,TRBJ1-4,NA,TGTGCCAGCAGCTTTGTTCTTGGGGGGTTGGAGGAAAAACTGTTTTTT,CASSFVLGGLEEKLFF
TRBV7-2,TRBD1,TRBJ2-2,NA,TGTGCCAGCAGCGTCGGGACAGCTACGAACACCGGGGAGCTGTTTTTT,CASSVGTATNTGELFF
TRBV18,TRBD1,TRBJ1-1,NA,TGTGCCAGCTCACCTCGCGCCAGGGGGGACACTGAAGCTTTCTTT,CASSPRARGDTEAFF
TRBV11-2,NA,TRBJ2-7,NA,TGTGCCAGCAGCCGAAACTTTAAGACCTACGAGCAGTACTTC,CASSRNFKTYEQYF
TRBV7-2,TRBD1,TRBJ2-7,few,TGTGCCAGCAGCTCCCCCGGACAGGGGGCCCGTACTGGGCAGTACTTC,CASSSPGQGARTGQYF